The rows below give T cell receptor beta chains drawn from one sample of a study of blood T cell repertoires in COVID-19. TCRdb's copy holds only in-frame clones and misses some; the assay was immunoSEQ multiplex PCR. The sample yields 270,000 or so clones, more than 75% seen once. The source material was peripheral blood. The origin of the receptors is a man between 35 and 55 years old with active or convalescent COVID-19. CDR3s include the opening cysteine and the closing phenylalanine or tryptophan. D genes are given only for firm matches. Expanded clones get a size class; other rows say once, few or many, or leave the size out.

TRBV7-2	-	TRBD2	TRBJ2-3	CASSLAGRGGPHTDTQYF	TGTGCCAGCAGCTTAGCTGGTCGCGGGGGTCCCCACACAGATACGCAGTATTTT
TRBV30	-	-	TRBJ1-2	CAWSVQYSIPAGYTF	TGTGCCTGGAGTGTACAGTACAGCATCCCAGCTGGCTACACCTTC
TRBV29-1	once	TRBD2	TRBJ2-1	CSVARLAEYNEQFF	TGCAGCGTTGCCAGGCTAGCGGAATACAATGAGCAGTTCTTC
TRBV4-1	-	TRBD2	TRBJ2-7	CASSHQGLAVPYEQYF	TGCGCCAGCAGCCACCAAGGACTAGCGGTACCCTACGAGCAGTACTTC
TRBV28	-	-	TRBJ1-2	CASNPHDRTVGYTF	TGTGCCAGCAACCCCCACGACAGGACGGTTGGCTACACCTTC
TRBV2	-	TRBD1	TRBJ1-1	CASKGTGGAFF	TGTGCCAGCAAAGGGACAGGGGGAGCTTTCTTT
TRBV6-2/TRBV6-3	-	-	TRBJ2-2	CASRYRVTNTGELFF	TGTGCCAGCAGATACAGAGTAACGAACACCGGGGAGCTGTTTTTT
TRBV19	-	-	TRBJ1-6	CASSIGAGYNSPLHF	TGTGCCAGTAGTATTGGGGCAGGCTATAATTCACCCCTCCACTTT
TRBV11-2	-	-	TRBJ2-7	CASSVTIQGDVSYEQYF	TGTGCCAGCAGCGTGACCATACAGGGTGATGTGAGTTACGAGCAGTACTTC
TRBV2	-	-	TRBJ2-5	CASNTLQSIQETQYF	TGTGCCAGCAACACCCTACAGAGCATCCAAGAGACCCAGTACTTC
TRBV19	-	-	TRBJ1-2	CASSRILRNRSNYGYTF	TGTGCCAGTAGTAGAATATTGAGGAACCGTAGTAACTATGGCTACACCTTC
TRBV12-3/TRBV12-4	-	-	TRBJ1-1	CALTGGGNTEAFF	TGTGCCCTAACCGGGGGAGGAAACACTGAAGCTTTCTTT
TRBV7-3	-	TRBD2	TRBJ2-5	CASSPGLGREEETQYF	TGTGCCAGCAGCCCAGGGCTGGGGAGGGAGGAAGAGACCCAGTACTTC
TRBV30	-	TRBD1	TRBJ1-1	CAWSLGTVIFF	TGTGCCTGGAGTCTGGGGACAGTTATTTTCTTT
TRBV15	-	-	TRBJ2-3	CATSRDQGDTQYF	TGTGCCACCAGCAGAGATCAGGGAGATACGCAGTATTTT
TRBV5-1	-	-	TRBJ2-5	CASSAGALETQYF	TGCGCCAGCAGCGCAGGGGCGCTAGAGACCCAGTACTTC
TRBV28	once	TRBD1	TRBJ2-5	CASSLTVGQGARETQYF	TGTGCCAGCAGTTTAACGGTGGGGCAGGGGGCTCGGGAGACCCAGTACTTC
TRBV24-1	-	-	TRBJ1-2	CATSDMGANYGYTF	TGTGCCACCAGTGATATGGGGGCGAACTATGGCTACACCTTC
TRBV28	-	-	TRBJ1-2	CASAIANYGYTF	TGTGCCAGCGCCATAGCTAACTATGGCTACACCTTC
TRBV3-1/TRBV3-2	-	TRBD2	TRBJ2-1	CASRPAVGTSGSLSYNEQFF	TGTGCCAGCAGGCCCGCTGTTGGGACTAGCGGGAGCCTATCCTACAATGAGCAGTTCTTC
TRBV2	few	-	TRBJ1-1	CASTITGLVAFF	TGTGCCAGCACCATTACAGGGCTCGTGGCTTTCTTT
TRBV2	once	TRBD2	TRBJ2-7	CASSPPSGGRIYEQYF	TGTGCCAGCAGTCCACCTAGCGGGGGGCGTATCTACGAGCAGTACTTC
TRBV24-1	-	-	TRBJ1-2	CATSDPLGSGGYTF	TGTGCCACCAGTGATCCCTTGGGGTCGGGAGGCTACACCTTC
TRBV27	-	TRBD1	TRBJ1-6	CASSLSGQGYSPLHF	TGTGCCAGCAGTTTATCAGGACAGGGCTATTCACCCCTCCACTTT